The 30 T cell receptor beta chains listed next were all sequenced from one sample in a study of OX40 agonist ivuxolimab in advanced cancers. The table came from immunoSEQ multiplex PCR; TCRdb's copy has only in-frame clones and leaves some out. This sample yields 77,000 or so clones, of which about 84% are seen a single time; roughly 4.7% belongs to the top ten. The sample consisted of CD4+ or CD8+ T cells sorted from blood, taken in a trial of the OX40 agonist ivuxolimab. These receptors were obtained from an adult with an advanced solid tumor such as melanoma, head and neck, liver or kidney cancer.

The chain joins TRBV10-1 to TRBJ1-3, with D possibly TRBD1 on 6 matching bases. The germline gives CDR1 WNHNN, CDR2 SYGVQD (reference sequence). Trimming shortened V by 4 bases and J by 0 bases, and 13 bases separated the two germline ends. The CDR3 has 16 residues. The CDR3 is CASSVRQVVSGNTIYF. DNA for the CDR3: TGCGCCAGCAGTGTTAGACAGGTAGTCTCTGGAAACACCATATATTTT.

This chain uses TRBV7-8 with TRBJ2-5; the D is unclear. The CDR3 has 11 residues. Germline V lookup: CDR1 SGHVS, CDR2 FQNEAQ. Trimming stripped 1 base from V and 8 bases from J, with 5 bases between. CDR3 DNA sequence: TGTGCCAGCAGCTTAGACCGAACCCAGTACTTC. Protein product: CASSLDRTQYF.

This chain links TRBV28 with TRBJ2-2; 8 positions agree with TRBD2. This CDR3 contains 16 residues. The V gene end was trimmed by 5 bases and the J gene end by 6 bases; junction bases not matched to a gene: 11. In germline, CDR1 is MDHEN, CDR2 SYDVKM. CDR3 in DNA: TGTGCCAGCAGTCGCCGGGGGGGGCATTTTCCCGGGGAGCTGTTTTTT. It translates to CASSRRGGHFPGELFF.

V is TRBV7-9 and J is TRBJ1-1; D unclear. Trimming removed 7 bases from V and 7 bases from J, with 10 bases in between. From germline, CDR1 is SEHNR and CDR2 FQNEAQ (reference sequence). CDR3 size: 11 residues. This CDR3 is CASIGGLEAFF. Written as DNA, the CDR3 is TGTGCCAGCATAGGAGGGCTTGAAGCTTTCTTT.

V gene TRBV5-4 combines with J gene TRBJ2-3; D not certain. This CDR3 comprises 15 residues. The germline V and J ends were trimmed by 3 bases and 2 bases, with 13 bases remaining between them. Looked up from germline, CDR1 is SGHNT and CDR2 is YYREEE (reference sequence). The CDR3: CASSSPQEFTDTQYF. CDR3 nucleotides: TGTGCCAGCAGCTCGCCCCAGGAGTTCACAGATACGCAGTATTTT.

V is TRBV2 and J is TRBJ2-5; D remains ambiguous. The J call may not be correct, given that the DNA end is closer to TRBJ2-7. The CDR3 is made up of 15 amino acids. The germline CDR1 and CDR2 sequences are SNHLY and FYNNEI. The CDR3 loop is CASIHQAVGSYEQYF. For the CDR3, the DNA is TGTGCCAGCATCCACCAGGCAGTGGGATCCTACGAGCAGTACTTC.

This chain uses TRBV4-2 with TRBJ2-3; unclear D gene. The CDR3 is 13 amino acids. Germline V gene data show CDR1 as LGHNA and CDR2 as YNFKEQ. V lost 0 bases, J lost 5 bases, and 6 bases lay in between. CDR3 loop: CASSQERIDTQYF. CDR3 DNA sequence: TGTGCCAGCAGCCAAGAGAGGATAGATACGCAGTATTTT.

The chain carries TRBV2 and TRBJ2-1, with 9 bases identical to TRBD2. The CDR3 runs to 16 residues. Per germline, CDR1 SNHLY and CDR2 FYNNEI. V lost 2 bases, J lost 4 bases, and 6 bases stayed unmatched. CDR3 sequence: CASSEYLAGLYNEQFF. The CDR3 DNA sequence: TGTGCCAGCAGTGAATATCTAGCGGGACTGTACAATGAGCAGTTCTTC.

The rearrangement joins TRBV6-1 to TRBJ1-2; D unclear. Deletions cut 6 bases from V and 7 bases from J, with 15 bases between. Germline CDR1 MNHNS, CDR2 SASEGT. The CDR3 has 13 residues. The CDR3 DNA follows: TGTGCCAGCAGAAAGGAAATTTTAGGTGGCTACACCTTC. It specifies CASRKEILGGYTF.

The chain uses TRBV19 and TRBJ1-5, with D possibly matching TRBD1 (5 bases). V gave up 3 bases and J gave up 1 base, with 19 bases separating them. Germline CDR1 LNHDA, CDR2 SQIVND (reference sequence). The CDR3 is made up of 18 amino acids. This chain's CDR3 is CASSMGWGIVGSNQPQHF. CDR3 DNA sequence: TGTGCCAGTAGTATGGGGTGGGGGATCGTGGGGAGCAATCAGCCCCAGCATTTT.

The rearrangement joins TRBV27 to TRBJ1-6, with no clear D. Trimming took off 6 bases at V and 7 bases at J, with 16 bases between the two ends. Germline-derived CDR1 and CDR2 are MNHEY and SMNVEV (reference sequence). The CDR3 contains 15 residues. Here the CDR3 reads CASSPEGSYNSPLHF. The CDR3 region has the DNA TGTGCCAGCAGCCCCGAAGGCAGCTACAATTCACCCCTCCACTTT.

V gene TRBV10-2 combines with J gene TRBJ2-1; TRBD2 aligns across 14 bases. CDR1 and CDR2 (germline): WSHSY, SAAADI. There are 18 residues in the CDR3. The V segment lost 2 bases and the J segment 10 bases; nucleotides outside the gene matches: 13. The CDR3 protein is CASSEGLAGGAVQVEQFF. As DNA, the CDR3 is TGCGCCAGCAGTGAGGGACTAGCGGGGGGTGCTGTACAAGTAGAGCAGTTCTTC.

The chain couples TRBV19 to TRBJ2-3; the match to TRBD1 covers 8 bases. The CDR3 contains 16 residues. J gave up 0 bases and V 4 bases, and 6 bases lay outside the gene matches. Germline CDR1 reads LNHDA; CDR2 reads SQIVND (reference sequence). The CDR3 DNA reads as TGTGCCAGTAGTACCCCTAGGACAGGGAGCACAGATACGCAGTATTTT. Translating it yields CASSTPRTGSTDTQYF.

This clone has just one count. V is TRBV5-5 and J is TRBJ1-1; D uncertain. Between the trimmed V and J ends, which lost 0 bases and 1 base, there was a span of 4 bases. Looked up from germline, CDR1 is SGHKS and CDR2 is YYEKEE (reference sequence). This CDR3 is built from 13 residues. The CDR3 here is CASSLGANTEAFF. In DNA, the CDR3 is TGTGCCAGCAGCTTGGGGGCGAACACTGAAGCTTTCTTT. Drawing the rest from reference TRBV5-5 and TRBJ1-1, the complete variable domain is DAGVTQSPTHLIKTRGQQVTLRCSPISGHKSVSWYQQVLGQGPQFIFQYYEKEERGRGNFPDRFSARQFPNYSSELNVNALLLGDSALYLCASSLGANTEAFFGQGTRLTVV.

Details on this clone: A read error is likely, as this CDR3 ends without the conserved phenylalanine or tryptophan. It is unclear where the CDR3 begins or ends on the DNA, so no DNA is shown, and the CDR3 is as TCRdb lists it. The chain combines TRBV6-4 with TRBJ2-4. The CDR3 spans 9 amino acids, including both terminal residues. Germline CDR1 and CDR2: MRHNA and SNTAGT. The CDR3 loop is CASSDSPAL.

This clone was recorded once. The J gene is TRBJ1-2, the V gene TRBV29-1; D remains unclear. With 3 bases removed from V and 3 bases from J, the gap between germline ends came to 8 bases. The CDR3 covers 12 residues. Germline V gene data show CDR1 as SQVTM and CDR2 as ANQGSEA. The CDR3 coding sequence is TGCAGCGTTGATCCTGGCTACTATGGCTACACCTTC. It yields the protein CSVDPGYYGYTF.

The gene calls are TRBV11-3 and TRBJ2-3; 7 bases match TRBD2. The CDR3 has 13 residues. Germline V gene sequence: CDR1 SGHNT, CDR2 YENEEA. V lost 5 bases, J lost 2 bases, and 1 base stayed unmatched. In nucleotides, the CDR3 is TGTGCCAGCAGCCGGGGGGTCACAGATACGCAGTATTTT. Protein sequence: CASSRGVTDTQYF. Complete variable domain (other parts from reference TRBV11-3 and TRBJ2-3): EAGVVQSPRYKIIEKKQPVAFWCNPISGHNTLYWYLQNLGQGPELLIRYENEEAVDDSQLPKDRFSAERLKGVDSTLKIQPAELGDSAVYLCASSRGVTDTQYFGPGTRLTVL.

The chain is built from TRBV4-1 and TRBJ1-5, with D unclear. V dropped 4 bases and J dropped 0 bases, with 22 bases sitting between them. Germline V CDR1 and CDR2: MGHRA, YSYEKL. The CDR3 contains 19 residues. CDR3 DNA: TGCGCCAGCAGCCCCCGCTGGGTTACGTACGGATATAGCAATCAGCCCCAGCATTTT. Translating gives CASSPRWVTYGYSNQPQHF.

V gene TRBV14 combines with J gene TRBJ2-7; 10 positions match TRBD1. Germline trimming cut 4 bases from V and 7 bases from J; bases unmatched to any gene: 7. There are 14 residues in the CDR3. CDR1 and CDR2 from the germline V gene are SGHDN and FVKESK. This CDR3 is CASSLGQGFGEQYF. The DNA for the CDR3 is TGTGCCAGCAGCCTGGGACAGGGGTTCGGGGAGCAGTACTTC.

The rearrangement uses TRBV4-1 and TRBJ2-3; 7 positions agree with TRBD1. Trimming at V came to 1 base and at J to 2 bases, leaving 6 bases not matched to a gene. The CDR3 consists of 16 residues. The germline V gene has CDR1 MGHRA and CDR2 YSYEKL. This CDR3 is CASSQGQGPNTDTQYF. The CDR3 DNA reads as TGCGCCAGCAGCCAAGGACAGGGACCGAACACAGATACGCAGTATTTT.

The gene calls are TRBV15 and TRBJ1-4; D uncertain. CDR1 and CDR2 from the germline V gene are LNHNV and YYDKDF (reference sequence). Trimming left V 0 bases short and J 4 bases short, with 6 bases between. CDR3 length equals 14 residues. The CDR3 bases are TGTGCCACCAGCAGAGACCTTATTAATGAAAAACTGTTTTTT. Amino acid sequence: CATSRDLINEKLFF.

This chain uses TRBV28 with TRBJ1-6; 7 positions match TRBD1. The CDR3 contains 15 residues. Germline CDR1 and CDR2: MDHEN and SYDVKM. Trimming at V came to 4 bases and at J to 5 bases, leaving 5 bases not matched to a gene. CDR3 DNA sequence: TGTGCCAGCAGTTCGACAGGGTGGGATAATTCACCCCTCCACTTT. Protein product: CASSSTGWDNSPLHF.

The chain has TRBV16 and TRBJ2-7; TRBD1 agrees at 8 bases. This CDR3 spans 16 amino acids. The V segment lost 4 bases and the J segment 3 bases; nucleotides outside the gene matches: 11. Germline V gives CDR1 KGHSY, CDR2 FQNENV. The CDR3 nucleotides are TGTGCCAGCAGCCCCAATGAGGGGACAGGCGACTACGAGCAGTACTTC. This encodes CASSPNEGTGDYEQYF.

The J gene is TRBJ2-5, the V gene TRBV29-1, with 10 bases identical to TRBD1. Trimming at V came to 6 bases and at J to 5 bases, leaving 12 bases not matched to a gene. The germline gives CDR1 SQVTM, CDR2 ANQGSEA. The CDR3 runs 15 residues. The CDR3 loop reads CSVTEGTGAGETQYF. The CDR3 DNA follows: TGCAGCGTAACCGAGGGGACAGGGGCCGGGGAGACCCAGTACTTC.

The CDR3 nucleotides read TGTGCCAGCATGCGACAGGGGCGCACCGGGGAGCTGTTTTTT. Amino acid sequence: CASMRQGRTGELFF. The chain couples TRBV7-3 to TRBJ2-2, with 8 nucleotides matching TRBD1. This CDR3 is 14 amino acids long. V was clipped by 7 bases and J by 4 bases; unmatched bases: 5. CDR1 and CDR2 from the germline V gene are SGHTA and FQGTGA.

The chain joins TRBV4-3 to TRBJ2-5; no clear D gene. This CDR3 comprises 13 residues. Germline-derived CDR1 and CDR2 are LGHNA and YSLEER. V shed 4 bases and J shed 5 bases, with 11 bases lying between them. The DNA of the CDR3 is TGCGCCAGCAGCCGAACTCAAACGGAGACCCAGTACTTC. Protein: CASSRTQTETQYF.

J is TRBJ1-1 and V is TRBV5-1, with 10 bases identical to TRBD1. CDR1 and CDR2 from the germline V gene are SGHRS and YFSETQ. The CDR3 has 14 residues. Losses at the gene ends were 4 bases for V and 8 bases for J; bases not matched to a gene: 8. CDR3 DNA: TGCGCCAGCAGCCCCGGCGGGACAGGGGCAGAAGCTTTCTTT. Amino acid sequence: CASSPGGTGAEAFF.

This chain links TRBV5-4 with TRBJ2-5; possibly TRBD1 or TRBD2 for D (5 bases each). The ends were cut back, 4 bases at V and 2 bases at J, with 12 bases in the middle. The CDR3 loop spans 14 amino acids. Germline loops: CDR1 SGHNT, CDR2 YYREEE (reference sequence). CDR3 nucleotides: TGTGCCAGCAGCCATACCGGGACGCAAGAGACCCAGTACTTC. This sequence encodes CASSHTGTQETQYF.

This sequence joins TRBV2 and TRBJ2-7; possibly TRBD1 or TRBD2 for D (5 bases each). The germline V gene encodes CDR1 SNHLY and CDR2 FYNNEI. Deletions cut 7 bases from V and 4 bases from J, with 17 bases between. This CDR3 is built from 14 residues. CDR3 residues: CASTEGSAPYEQYF. CDR3 nucleotide sequence: TGTGCCAGCACCGAGGGGAGCGCCCCTTACGAGCAGTACTTC.

The CDR3 sequence is CASSQEDTQYF. Here the CDR3 DNA reads TGTGCCAGCAGCCAAGAAGATACGCAGTATTTT. The gene calls are TRBV4-2 and TRBJ2-3; D gene uncertain. Trimming took off 0 bases at V and 5 bases at J, with 0 bases between the two ends. The CDR3 contains 11 residues. CDR1 is LGHNA and CDR2 is YNFKEQ in the germline V gene.